This note documents a single T cell receptor beta chain sequence. The sample comes from a study of blood T cell repertoires in COVID-19. Original data processing: Estimation of nucleated cell counts was performed using reference gene primer amplification. Profiling relied on immunoSEQ multiplex PCR, and the TCRdb table lists in-frame clones only, not all of them. The D gene and trimming were derived from the DNA, and the V and J assignments and clone size from that table. The data hold approximately 250,000 clones, with 83% observed a single time. What was sequenced was peripheral blood. The clonotype was recovered from a woman aged 50 to 65 with acute or convalescent COVID-19.

The CDR3 DNA sequence: TGTGCCAGCAGCACCACTAGGCTGGGTGCTAATGAAAAACTGTTTTTT. It codes for CASSTTRLGANEKLFF. This rearrangement joins TRBV11-2 to TRBJ1-4; no reliable D call. This CDR3 has 16 amino acids. The V gene lost 5 bases and the J gene lost 3 bases, with 16 bases spanning the gap. CDR1 is SGHAT and CDR2 is FQNNGV in the germline V gene.